This T cell receptor beta chain was sequenced during a study of T cells in Graves' hyperthyroidism and ophthalmopathy. Study information: At the time of initial diagnosis and before any treatment, peripheral blood was collected.

Amplification of TCR beta CDR3 regions was performed using RNA transcripts as template. Carried out on the TCR CDR3, a first-round RT-PCR used the HTBI primer set. One entry per CDR3 protein, called by TCRdb with MiXCR from the multiplex PCR reads. The table has about 380,000 distinct CDR3 sequences, about 15% seen once. The germline gives CDR1 MRHNA, CDR2 SNTAGT. The CDR3 spans 15 residues. Germline trimming cut 6 bases from V and 7 bases from J; bases unmatched to any gene: 11. This sample holds PBMCs from roughly 10 ml fresh peripheral blood. In regard to this clonotype: Its antigen is as yet unknown.

General study results and limits: From stable hyperthyroidism, ophthalmopathy was set apart by a 13 V-J model. Appearing also in blood were most of the thyroid clonotypes expanded above 0.001.

The sequence was obtained from a woman in her 30s with Graves' ophthalmopathy. The sequencing sample was made of blood. V is TRBV6-4 and J is TRBJ2-1; the match to TRBD2 covers 8 bases. The CDR3 DNA reads as TGTGCCAGCAGACGAACTAGCGGTAATGAGAATGAGCAGTTCTTC. It specifies CASRRTSGNENEQFF.